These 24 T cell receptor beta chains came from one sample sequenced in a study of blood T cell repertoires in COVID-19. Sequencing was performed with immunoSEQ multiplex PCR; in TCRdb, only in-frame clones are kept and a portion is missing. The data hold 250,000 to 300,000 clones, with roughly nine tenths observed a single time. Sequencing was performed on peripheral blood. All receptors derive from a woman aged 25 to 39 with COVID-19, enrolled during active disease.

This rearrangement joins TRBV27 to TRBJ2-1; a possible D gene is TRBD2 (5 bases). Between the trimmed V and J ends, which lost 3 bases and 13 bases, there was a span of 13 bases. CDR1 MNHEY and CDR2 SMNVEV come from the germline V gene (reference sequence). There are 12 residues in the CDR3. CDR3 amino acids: CASSFSGLSQFF. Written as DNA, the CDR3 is TGTGCCAGCAGTTTCAGCGGCCTGAGTCAGTTCTTC.

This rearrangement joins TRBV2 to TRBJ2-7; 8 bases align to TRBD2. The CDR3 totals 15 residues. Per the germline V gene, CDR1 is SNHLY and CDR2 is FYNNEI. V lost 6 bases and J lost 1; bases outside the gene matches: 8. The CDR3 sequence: CASRRSPSGSYEQYF. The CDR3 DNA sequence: TGTGCCAGCAGAAGATCCCCTAGCGGGTCCTACGAGCAGTACTTC.

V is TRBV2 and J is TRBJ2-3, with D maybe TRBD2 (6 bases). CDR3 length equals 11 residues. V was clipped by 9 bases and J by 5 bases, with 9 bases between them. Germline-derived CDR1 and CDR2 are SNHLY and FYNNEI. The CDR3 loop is CARRREDTQYF. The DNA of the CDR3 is TGTGCCAGGCGGCGGGAAGATACGCAGTATTTT.

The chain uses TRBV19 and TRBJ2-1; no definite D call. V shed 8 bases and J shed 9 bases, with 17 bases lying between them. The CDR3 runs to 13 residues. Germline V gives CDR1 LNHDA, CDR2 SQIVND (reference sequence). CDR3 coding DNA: TGTGCCAGTCAGCTCGGGTCTCCCAGTGAGCAGTTCTTC. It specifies CASQLGSPSEQFF.

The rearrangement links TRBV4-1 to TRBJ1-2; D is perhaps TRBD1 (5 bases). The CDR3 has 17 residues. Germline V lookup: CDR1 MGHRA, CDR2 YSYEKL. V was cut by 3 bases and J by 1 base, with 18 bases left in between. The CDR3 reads CASSHEALRGGNYGYTF. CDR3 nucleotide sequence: TGCGCCAGCAGCCACGAGGCACTCCGGGGGGGTAACTATGGCTACACCTTC.

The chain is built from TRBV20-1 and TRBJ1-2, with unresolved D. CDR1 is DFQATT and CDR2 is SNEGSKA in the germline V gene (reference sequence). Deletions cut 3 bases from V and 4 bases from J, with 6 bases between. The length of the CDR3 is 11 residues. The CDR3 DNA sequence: TGCAGTGCTAGGGGCCTCTATGGCTACACCTTC. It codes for CSARGLYGYTF.

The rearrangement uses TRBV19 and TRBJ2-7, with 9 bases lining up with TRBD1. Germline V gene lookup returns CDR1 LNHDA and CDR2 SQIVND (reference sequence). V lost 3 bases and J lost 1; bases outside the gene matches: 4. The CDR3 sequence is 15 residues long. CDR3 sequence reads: CASSIGTGQSYEQYF. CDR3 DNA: TGTGCCAGTAGTATTGGGACAGGGCAATCCTACGAGCAGTACTTC.

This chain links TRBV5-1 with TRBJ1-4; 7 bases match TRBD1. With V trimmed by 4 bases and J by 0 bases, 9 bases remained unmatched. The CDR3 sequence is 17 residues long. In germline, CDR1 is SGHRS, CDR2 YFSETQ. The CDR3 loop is CASSPGQLHTTNEKLFF. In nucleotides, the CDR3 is TGCGCCAGCAGCCCGGGACAGTTACATACAACTAATGAAAAACTGTTTTTT.

The CDR3 here is CASSLVSGRGYTF. In nucleotides, the CDR3 is TGTGCCAGCAGCTTGGTGTCAGGTCGTGGCTACACCTTC. V is TRBV5-6 and J is TRBJ1-2; unclear D gene. The V gene's germline CDR1 is SGHDT and CDR2 YYEEEE. Trimming stripped 0 bases from V and 7 bases from J, with 10 bases between. The CDR3 totals 13 residues. The entire variable domain, with the rest obtained from reference TRBV5-6 and TRBJ1-2, is as follows: DAGVTQSPTHLIKTRGQQVTLRCSPKSGHDTVSWYQQALGQGPQFIFQYYEEEERQRGNFPDRFSGHQFPNYSSELNVNALLLGDSALYLCASSLVSGRGYTFGSGTRLTVV.

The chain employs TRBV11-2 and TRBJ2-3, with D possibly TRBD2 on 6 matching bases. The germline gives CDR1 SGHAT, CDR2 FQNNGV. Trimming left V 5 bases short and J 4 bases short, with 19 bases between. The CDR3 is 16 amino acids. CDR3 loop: CASSSSGRGRADTQYF. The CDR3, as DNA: TGTGCCAGCAGCAGCTCAGGGCGGGGACGGGCAGATACGCAGTATTTT.

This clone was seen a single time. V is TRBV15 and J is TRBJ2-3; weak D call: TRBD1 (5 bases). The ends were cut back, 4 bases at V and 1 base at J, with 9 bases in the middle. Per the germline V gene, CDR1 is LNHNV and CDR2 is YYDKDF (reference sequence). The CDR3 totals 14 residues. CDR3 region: CATSTGFGTDTQYF. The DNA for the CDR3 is TGTGCCACCAGCACAGGGTTCGGCACAGATACGCAGTATTTT.

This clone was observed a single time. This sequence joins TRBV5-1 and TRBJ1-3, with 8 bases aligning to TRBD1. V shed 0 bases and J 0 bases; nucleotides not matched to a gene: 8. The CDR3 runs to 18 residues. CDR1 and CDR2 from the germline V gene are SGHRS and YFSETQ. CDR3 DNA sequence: TGCGCCAGCAGCTTGGGGACTATTACAGGGGGCTCTGGAAACACCATATATTTT. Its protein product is CASSLGTITGGSGNTIYF.

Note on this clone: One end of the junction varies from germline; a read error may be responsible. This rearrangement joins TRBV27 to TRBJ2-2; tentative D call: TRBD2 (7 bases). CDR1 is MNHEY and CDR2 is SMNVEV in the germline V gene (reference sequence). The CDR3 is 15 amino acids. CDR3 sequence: CASSRLGGGTGELFF. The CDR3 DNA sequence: TGTGCCAGCAGCCGCCTAGGGGGGGGCACCGGGGAGCTATTTTTT.

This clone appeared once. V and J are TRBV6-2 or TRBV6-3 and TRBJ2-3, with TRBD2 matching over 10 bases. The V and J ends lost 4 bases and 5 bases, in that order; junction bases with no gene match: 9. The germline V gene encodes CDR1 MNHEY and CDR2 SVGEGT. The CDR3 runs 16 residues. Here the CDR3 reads CASSSLLAGRLDTQYF. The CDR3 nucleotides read TGTGCCAGCAGTTCTCTACTAGCGGGGAGGTTAGATACGCAGTATTTT.

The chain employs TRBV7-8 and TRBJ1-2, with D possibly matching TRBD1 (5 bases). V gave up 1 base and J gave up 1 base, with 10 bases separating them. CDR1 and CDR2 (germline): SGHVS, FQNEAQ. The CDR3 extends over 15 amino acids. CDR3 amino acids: CASSLVGALNYGYTF. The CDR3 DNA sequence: TGTGCCAGCAGCTTAGTTGGGGCGCTTAACTATGGCTACACCTTC. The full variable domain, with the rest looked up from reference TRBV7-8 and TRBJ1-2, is GAGVSQSPRYKVAKRGQDVALRCDPISGHVSLFWYQQALGQGPEFLTYFQNEAQLDKSGLPSDRFFAERPEGSVSTLKIQRTQQEDSAVYLCASSLVGALNYGYTFGSGTRLTVV.

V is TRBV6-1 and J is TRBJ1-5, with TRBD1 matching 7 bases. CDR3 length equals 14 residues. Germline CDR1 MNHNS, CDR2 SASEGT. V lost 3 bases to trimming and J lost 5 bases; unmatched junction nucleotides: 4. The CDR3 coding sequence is TGTGCCAGCAGTGAGGCAGGGGGATATCAGCCCCAGCATTTT. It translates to CASSEAGGYQPQHF.

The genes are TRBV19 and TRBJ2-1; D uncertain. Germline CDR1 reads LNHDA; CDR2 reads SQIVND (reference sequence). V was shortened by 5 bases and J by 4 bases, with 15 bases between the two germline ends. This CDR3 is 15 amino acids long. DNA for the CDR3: TGTGCCAGTAGTCCTCCTCTAGGTTCGTACAATGAGCAGTTCTTC. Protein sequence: CASSPPLGSYNEQFF.

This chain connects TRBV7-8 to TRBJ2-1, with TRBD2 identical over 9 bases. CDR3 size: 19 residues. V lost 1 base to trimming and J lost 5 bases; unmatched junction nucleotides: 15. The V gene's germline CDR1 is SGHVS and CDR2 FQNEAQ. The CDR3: CASSLGVASGVILDNEQFF. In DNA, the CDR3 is TGTGCCAGCAGCTTAGGTGTCGCTAGCGGGGTTATCTTAGACAATGAGCAGTTCTTC.

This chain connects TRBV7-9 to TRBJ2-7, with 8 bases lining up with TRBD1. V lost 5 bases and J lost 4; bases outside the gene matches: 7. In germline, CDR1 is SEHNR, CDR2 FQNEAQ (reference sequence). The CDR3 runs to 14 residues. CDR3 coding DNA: TGTGCCAGCAGCACCCGGACAGGGATGTACGAGCAGTACTTC. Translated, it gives CASSTRTGMYEQYF.

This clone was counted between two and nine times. CDR3 sequence (DNA): TGCGCCAGCAGCTTGGCCACGACAACGGTCACCGGGGAGCTGTTTTTT. It codes for CASSLATTTVTGELFF. The rearrangement uses TRBV5-1 and TRBJ2-2; D is unresolved. This CDR3 spans 16 amino acids. The germline CDR1 and CDR2 sequences are SGHRS and YFSETQ. Trimming pared 0 bases from V and 4 bases from J, leaving 13 bases between.

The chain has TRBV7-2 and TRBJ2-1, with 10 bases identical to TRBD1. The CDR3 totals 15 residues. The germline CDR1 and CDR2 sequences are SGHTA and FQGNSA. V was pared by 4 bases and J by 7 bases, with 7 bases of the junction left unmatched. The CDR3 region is CASSWGTGVLNEQFF. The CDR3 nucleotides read TGTGCCAGCAGCTGGGGGACAGGGGTGCTAAATGAGCAGTTCTTC.

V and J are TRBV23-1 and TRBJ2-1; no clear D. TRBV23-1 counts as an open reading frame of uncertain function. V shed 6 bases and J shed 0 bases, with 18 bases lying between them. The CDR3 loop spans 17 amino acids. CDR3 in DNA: TGCGCCAGCAGCGCTTCCCAGCGTCGGAGCTCCTACAATGAGCAGTTCTTC. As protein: CASSASQRRSSYNEQFF.

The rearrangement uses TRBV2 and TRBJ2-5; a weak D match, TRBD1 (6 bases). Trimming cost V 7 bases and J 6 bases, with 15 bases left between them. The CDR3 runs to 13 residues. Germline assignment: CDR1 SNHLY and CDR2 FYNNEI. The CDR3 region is CASTGQPRKTQYF. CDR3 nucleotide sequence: TGTGCCAGCACGGGACAACCCCGAAAGACCCAGTACTTC.

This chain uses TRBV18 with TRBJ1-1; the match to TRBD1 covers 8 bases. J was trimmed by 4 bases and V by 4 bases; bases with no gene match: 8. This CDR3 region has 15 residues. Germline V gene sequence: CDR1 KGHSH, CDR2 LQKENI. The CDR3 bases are TGTGCCAGCTCACGCGACTCCGACAGGGGCACTGAAGCTTTCTTT. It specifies CASSRDSDRGTEAFF.